Reported below is one T cell receptor (beta chain). Its antigen is undetermined. This CDR3 has 14 amino acids. V gave up 6 bases and J gave up 0 bases; unmatched junction bases: 6. The germline gives CDR1 SQVTM, CDR2 ANQGSEA. The sample is drawn from a study of cytomegalovirus exposure and HLA in healthy donors. Libraries were prepared by immunoSEQ multiplex PCR; TCRdb keeps only in-frame clonotypes and omits some of them. The sample shows about 180,000 clones, approximately 90% of them seen only once. The study's findings and limits: It was reportedly the case that the classifier diagnosed cytomegalovirus status with high specificity and sensitivity.

The sample comprised PBMCs. The receptor comes from a woman aged 25 to 45 in good health and CMV-seronegative. The chain couples TRBV29-1 to TRBJ1-1; 8 bases fit TRBD1. CDR3 DNA: TGCAGCGTCGTGCCAGGGGGCATGAACACTGAAGCTTTCTTT. Translation: CSVVPGGMNTEAFF. Looking up the rest from reference TRBV29-1 and TRBJ1-1 gives the full variable domain: SAVISQKPSRDICQRGTSLTIQCQVDSQVTMMFWYRQQPGQSLTLIATANQGSEATYESGFVIDKFPISRPNLTFSTLTVSNMSPEDSSIYLCSVVPGGMNTEAFFGQGTRLTVV.